The source of this T cell receptor beta chain is a study of identical twins. The sample holds a few counts of this clonotype. V was clipped by 3 bases and J by 7 bases; unmatched bases: 6. Germline V CDR1 and CDR2: KGHSH, LQKENI. This CDR3 comprises 16 residues. TCRdb recomputed calls from the 5' RACE reads with MiXCR, one row per CDR3 protein. The profile covers approximately 630,000 distinct CDR3 sequences, with around 7.5% appearing a single time and about 1.5% taken by the ten largest. These same records also appear under a second study, on yellow fever vaccine responses in identical twins.

What was sequenced was PBMCs. The sequence was obtained from a woman under 30 in good health. The chain combines TRBV18 with TRBJ2-1; 13 bases line up with TRBD2. The CDR3 DNA follows: TGTGCCAGCTCACCGTCACTAGCGGGAGGGTCAAATGAGCAGTTCTTC. Translating it yields CASSPSLAGGSNEQFF.